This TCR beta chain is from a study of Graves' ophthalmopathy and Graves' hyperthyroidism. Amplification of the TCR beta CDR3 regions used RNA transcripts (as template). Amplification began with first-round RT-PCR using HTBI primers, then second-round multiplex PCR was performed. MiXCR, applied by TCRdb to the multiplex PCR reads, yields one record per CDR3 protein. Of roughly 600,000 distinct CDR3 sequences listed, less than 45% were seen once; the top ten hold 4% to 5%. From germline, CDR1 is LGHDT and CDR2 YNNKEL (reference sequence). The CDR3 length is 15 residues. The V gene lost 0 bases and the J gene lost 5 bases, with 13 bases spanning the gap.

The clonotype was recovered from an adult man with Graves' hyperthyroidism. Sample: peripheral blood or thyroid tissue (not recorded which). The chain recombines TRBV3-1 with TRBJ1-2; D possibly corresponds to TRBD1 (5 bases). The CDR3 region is CASSQDGAPAYGYTF. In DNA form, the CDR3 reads TGTGCCAGCAGCCAAGATGGGGCTCCGGCATATGGCTACACCTTC.